This T cell receptor (beta chain) was sequenced during a study of vaccination and CD4 T cells after COVID-19. The wider study: SARS-CoV-2, HCoV-NL63, HCoV-OC43 and HCoV-229E supplied the overlapping spike peptides used to stimulate cells. Controls had a CEFX pool, an HIV-1 Nef pool, or no peptide added.

The treatment: 10-day PBMC culture with coronavirus spike peptide pools or control peptides (ViraFEST assay). ViraFEST grew antigen-specific T cells using peptide pools, then sequenced TCRs. Of note for this clonotype: The antigen remains undetermined.

Notes on the study in general: Among reactive clones from convalescent patients, a median 86.3% appeared only post-vaccination.

Sequenced with the Oncomine TCR Beta short-read assay was DNA taken from cultured CD4+ T cells. From the PCR reads, TCRdb called clonotypes with MiXCR, one entry per CDR3 protein. This sample has roughly 15,000 distinct CDR3 sequences, with under 65% found just once. Germline CDR1 reads SGHVS; CDR2 reads FQNEAQ. CDR3 length: 14 amino acids. V gave up 5 bases and J gave up 2 bases, with 12 bases separating them. The sample consisted of CD4+ T cells from blood, cultured in vitro. The sequence derives from a human donor who had recovered from COVID-19. The chain uses TRBV7-8 and TRBJ1-1, with D perhaps matching TRBD1 (6 bases). The CDR3, as DNA: TGTGCCAGCAGCCTATACAGGGCCAACACTGAAGCTTTCTTT. Translating gives CASSLYRANTEAFF.